These 21 T cell receptor beta chains came from one sample sequenced in a study of CD8+ T cells in alopecia areata. Described treatment: oral pan-JAK inhibitor, 5-10 mg twice daily. Investigators isolated RNA and reverse transcribed it into cDNA to act as the sequencing template. Profiled with immunoSEQ multiplex PCR; TCRdb holds only in-frame clones, not every one. Among about 250,000 clones listed, around three fifths were seen once. The sequencing used CD4+ T cells sorted from blood, collected between weeks 51 and 54, from a patient treated with tofacitinib. Receptor source: a human donor with alopecia areata.

In its sample, this clone was seen a few times. The chain carries TRBV23-1 and TRBJ2-3; TRBD1 matches 10 bases. TRBV23-1 is given ORF status, its function remaining uncertain. The CDR3 consists of 16 residues. Trimming took 0 bases from V and 2 from J; bases not matched to a gene: 2. The CDR3 DNA reads TGCGCCAGCAGTCAATCGGGGACAGGGGACACAGATACGCAGTATTTT. Translating gives CASSQSGTGDTDTQYF.

In this sample, this clone turned up a few times. J is TRBJ2-5 and V is TRBV30; D may be TRBD1 (6 bases). This CDR3 has 11 residues. Per germline, CDR1 GTSNPN and CDR2 SVGIG (reference sequence). Trimming removed 7 bases at V and 4 bases at J, with 10 bases between. CDR3 nucleotide sequence: TGTGCCTCAACAGGGTCAGAGACCCAGTACTTC. It yields the protein CASTGSETQYF.

This chain links TRBV29-1 with TRBJ1-2; no definite D call. Trimming removed 3 bases from V and 5 bases from J, with 10 bases in between. Per germline, CDR1 SQVTM and CDR2 ANQGSEA. The CDR3 has 12 residues. The CDR3 is CSVDSRGYGYTF. The DNA of the CDR3 is TGCAGCGTTGATAGTCGGGGATATGGCTACACCTTC.

The chain couples TRBV11-2 to TRBJ2-5, with unresolved D. Between the trimmed V and J ends, which lost 0 bases and 5 bases, there was a span of 4 bases. The CDR3 runs 12 residues. CDR1 is SGHAT and CDR2 is FQNNGV in the germline V gene. CDR3 amino acids: CASSLDPETQYF. The CDR3, as DNA: TGTGCCAGCAGCTTAGATCCGGAGACCCAGTACTTC.

The rearrangement links TRBV5-4 to TRBJ1-2, with 11 nucleotides matching TRBD1. Trimming took 5 bases from V and 8 from J; bases not matched to a gene: 5. Germline values: CDR1 SGHNT, CDR2 YYREEE (reference sequence). The CDR3 is made up of 13 amino acids. CDR3 in amino acids: CASSQDRGRGYTF. The DNA for the CDR3 is TGTGCCAGCAGTCAGGACAGGGGGCGAGGCTACACCTTC.

V is TRBV4-3 and J is TRBJ1-6; tentatively, D is TRBD1 (6 bases). The CDR3 extends over 15 amino acids. The V gene's germline CDR1 is LGHNA and CDR2 YSLEER. V gave up 4 bases and J gave up 4 bases, with 11 bases separating them. The CDR3 sequence: CASSLRTEYNSPLHF. As DNA, the CDR3 is TGCGCCAGCAGCCTCCGGACAGAGTATAATTCACCCCTCCACTTT.

This clone was seen only a few times. The CDR3: CASSLDGGATDTQYF. CDR3 sequence (DNA): TGTGCCAGCAGCTTAGACGGGGGCGCGACAGATACGCAGTATTTT. The chain is built from TRBV11-2 and TRBJ2-3; D is possibly TRBD1 or TRBD2 (6 bases each). V was pared by 0 bases and J by 3 bases, with 10 bases between. This CDR3 is 15 amino acids long. The germline gives CDR1 SGHAT, CDR2 FQNNGV.

The chain combines TRBV7-2 with TRBJ1-5; no firm D call. The germline V gene has CDR1 SGHTA and CDR2 FQGNSA. Trimming stripped 0 bases from V and 6 bases from J, with 12 bases between. The CDR3 sequence is 15 residues long. CDR3 in amino acids: CASSLAPGSSQPQHF. CDR3 DNA: TGTGCCAGCAGCTTAGCCCCGGGATCGAGTCAGCCCCAGCATTTT.

About this clone: The sample carries other DNA sequences with the same CDR3. V gene TRBV30 combines with J gene TRBJ1-2; D is unresolved. This CDR3 spans 11 amino acids. V was pared by 0 bases and J by 7 bases, with 6 bases between. Germline V gives CDR1 GTSNPN, CDR2 SVGIG (reference sequence). DNA for the CDR3: TGTGCCTGGAGTGTACTAGGTGGCTACACCTTC. This codes for CAWSVLGGYTF.

V usage is TRBV29-1 and J usage is TRBJ2-5; D gene ambiguous. With 6 bases removed from V and 12 bases from J, the gap between germline ends came to 23 bases. Germline-derived CDR1 and CDR2 are SQVTM and ANQGSEA. CDR3 length: 13 residues. The CDR3 DNA is TGCAGCGTGGTGACTGGCGACGGGCTTGGGAAGTACTTC. Its translation: CSVVTGDGLGKYF.

This clone has more than one count but fewer than ten. V gene TRBV2 combines with J gene TRBJ2-1; D is unresolved. Trimming removed 1 base at V and 14 bases at J, with 12 bases between. From germline, CDR1 is SNHLY and CDR2 FYNNEI. The CDR3 spans 12 residues. The CDR3 here is CASSEVVSDEFF. CDR3 nucleotide sequence: TGTGCCAGCAGTGAAGTAGTGTCCGACGAGTTCTTC. Together with reference TRBV2 and TRBJ2-1, the CDR3 gives the full variable domain: EPEVTQTPSHQVTQMGQEVILRCVPISNHLYFYWYRQILGQKVEFLVSFYNNEISEKSEIFDDQFSVERPDGSNFTLKIRSTKLEDSAMYFCASSEVVSDEFFGPGTRLTVL.

This clone was seen more than once but under ten times. The V gene is TRBV7-3, the J gene TRBJ2-1, with a weak D call TRBD2 (7 bases). Trimming stripped 5 bases from V and 2 bases from J, with 10 bases between. The germline gives CDR1 SGHTA, CDR2 FQGTGA. This CDR3 has 14 amino acids. CDR3 in amino acids: CASSRGDTYNEQFF. The DNA for the CDR3 is TGTGCCAGCAGCCGGGGGGACACCTACAATGAGCAGTTCTTC.

The rearrangement uses TRBV18 and TRBJ2-3, with TRBD1 identical over 8 bases. Germline assignment: CDR1 KGHSH and CDR2 LQKENI. The CDR3 runs 16 residues. V trimming: 3 bases; J trimming: 0 bases; junction bases outside the gene matches: 5. CDR3 sequence: CASSPYRGASTDTQYF. CDR3 DNA: TGTGCCAGCTCACCCTACAGGGGGGCTAGCACAGATACGCAGTATTTT.

The chain is built from TRBV30 and TRBJ1-1; D is unclear. V gave up 2 bases and J gave up 0 bases, with 7 bases separating them. Germline CDR1 is GTSNPN and CDR2 is SVGIG (reference sequence). The CDR3 length is 13 residues. The CDR3 spells CAWSRSMNTEAFF. In DNA form, the CDR3 reads TGTGCCTGGAGTAGATCGATGAACACTGAAGCTTTCTTT.

The rearrangement links TRBV5-4 to TRBJ2-5; 8 nucleotides match TRBD2. J was trimmed by 2 bases and V by 1 base; bases with no gene match: 13. This CDR3 has 18 amino acids. Germline loops: CDR1 SGHNT, CDR2 YYREEE (reference sequence). CDR3 DNA sequence: TGTGCCAGCAGCTTGCGGTTGGGAAGCGGGGGCCTACAAGAGACCCAGTACTTC. It codes for CASSLRLGSGGLQETQYF.

The genes are TRBV5-1 and TRBJ2-1; D tentatively reads TRBD1 or TRBD2 (6 bases each). Germline assignment: CDR1 SGHRS and CDR2 YFSETQ. Trimming left V 0 bases short and J 11 bases short, with 18 bases between. This CDR3 spans 15 amino acids. CDR3 in DNA: TGCGCCAGCAGCTTGGCGGGGGACAACGACCCGAAGCAGTTCTTC. Translating gives CASSLAGDNDPKQFF.

V gene TRBV15 combines with J gene TRBJ2-7; D call uncertain. Trimming stripped 0 bases from V and 5 bases from J, with 5 bases between. The CDR3 consists of 12 residues. Germline V gene lookup returns CDR1 LNHNV and CDR2 YYDKDF (reference sequence). The CDR3 loop reads CATSRDPNEQYF. CDR3 sequence (DNA): TGTGCCACCAGCAGAGACCCTAACGAGCAGTACTTC.

This chain connects TRBV6-1 to TRBJ2-7, with 9 bases fitting TRBD2. The CDR3 is 15 amino acids. The germline gives CDR1 MNHNS, CDR2 SASEGT. V trimming: 3 bases; J trimming: 4 bases; junction bases outside the gene matches: 7. CDR3 nucleotide sequence: TGTGCCAGCAGTGACTGGCTAGCGGGGATTTACGAGCAGTACTTC. It specifies CASSDWLAGIYEQYF.

The chain is built from TRBV7-9 and TRBJ2-5, with TRBD1 as a possible D gene (6 bases). V was pared by 1 base and J by 0 bases, with 9 bases between. The CDR3 spans 15 residues. CDR1 SEHNR and CDR2 FQNEAQ come from the germline V gene (reference sequence). The DNA for the CDR3 is TGTGCCAGCAGCTTAGGCGGACAGAACCAAGAGACCCAGTACTTC. This encodes CASSLGGQNQETQYF.

This clone came up a few times. The CDR3 here is CSVEYPPGTYEQYF. CDR3 coding DNA: TGCAGCGTTGAGTACCCGCCCGGGACCTACGAGCAGTACTTC. The chain carries TRBV29-1 and TRBJ2-7; tentative D call: TRBD2 (5 bases). Between the trimmed V and J ends, which lost 3 bases and 2 bases, there was a span of 14 bases. Germline CDR1 reads SQVTM; CDR2 reads ANQGSEA. CDR3 length: 14 residues.

This clone came up a few times. The rearrangement joins TRBV7-2 to TRBJ2-6; 8 bases are a match to TRBD1. CDR1 and CDR2 from the germline V gene are SGHTA and FQGNSA. V gave up 3 bases and J gave up 0 bases; unmatched junction bases: 1. The CDR3 has 16 residues. The CDR3 here is CASSFDRGSGANVLTF. The CDR3 DNA follows: TGTGCCAGCAGCTTCGACAGGGGCTCTGGGGCCAACGTCCTGACTTTC.